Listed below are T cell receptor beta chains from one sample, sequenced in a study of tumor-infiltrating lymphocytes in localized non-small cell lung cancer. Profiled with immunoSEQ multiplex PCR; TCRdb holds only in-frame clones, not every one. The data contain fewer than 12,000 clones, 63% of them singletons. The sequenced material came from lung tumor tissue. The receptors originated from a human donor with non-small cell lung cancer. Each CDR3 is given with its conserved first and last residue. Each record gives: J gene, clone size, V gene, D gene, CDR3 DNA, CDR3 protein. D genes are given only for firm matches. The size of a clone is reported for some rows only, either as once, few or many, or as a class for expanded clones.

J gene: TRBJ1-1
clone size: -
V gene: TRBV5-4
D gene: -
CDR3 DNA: TGTGCCAGCAGCTTGGCCGGGACAATCACTGAAGCTTTCTTT
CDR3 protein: CASSLAGTITEAFF

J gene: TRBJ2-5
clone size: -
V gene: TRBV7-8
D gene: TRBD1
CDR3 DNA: TGTGCCAGCAGCTTAGGGACAGGGCAAGAGACCCAGTACTTC
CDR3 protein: CASSLGTGQETQYF

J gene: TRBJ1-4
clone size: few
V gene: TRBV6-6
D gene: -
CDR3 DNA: TGTGCCAGCAGTTACTCAGCCAGGGTAGGGGAAAAACTGTTTTTT
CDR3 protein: CASSYSARVGEKLFF

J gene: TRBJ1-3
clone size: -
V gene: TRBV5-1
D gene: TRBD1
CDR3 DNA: TGCGCCAGCAGCTTGACACAGGGGGCAGACACCATATATTTT
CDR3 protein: CASSLTQGADTIYF

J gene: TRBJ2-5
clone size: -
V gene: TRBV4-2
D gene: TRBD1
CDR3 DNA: TGTGCCAGCAGCCAAGATCGCGGACAGGGTTCGGAGACCCAGTACTTC
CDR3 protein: CASSQDRGQGSETQYF

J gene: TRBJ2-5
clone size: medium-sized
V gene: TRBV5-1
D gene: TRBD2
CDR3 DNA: TGCGCCAGCAGTACTAGCGGGAGTCACGAGACCCAGTACTTC
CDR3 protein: CASSTSGSHETQYF

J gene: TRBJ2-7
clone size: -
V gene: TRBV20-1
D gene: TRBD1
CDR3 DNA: TGCAGTGGACAGGGGGCCTACGAGCAGTACTTC
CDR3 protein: CSGQGAYEQYF

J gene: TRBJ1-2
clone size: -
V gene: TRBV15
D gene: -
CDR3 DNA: TGTGCCACCAGCACAAAAATTGGACGGAAAGCTAACTATGGCTACACCTTC
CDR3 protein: CATSTKIGRKANYGYTF

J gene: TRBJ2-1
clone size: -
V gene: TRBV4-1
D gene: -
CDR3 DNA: TGCGCCAGCAGCCAAGAGGGCACAAAAGAGTACAATGAGCAGTTCTTC
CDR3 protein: CASSQEGTKEYNEQFF

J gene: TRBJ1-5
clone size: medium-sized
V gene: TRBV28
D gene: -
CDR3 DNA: TGTGCCAGCAGCCGCGAGGGGCCTGGTCAGCCCCAGCATTTT
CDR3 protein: CASSREGPGQPQHF

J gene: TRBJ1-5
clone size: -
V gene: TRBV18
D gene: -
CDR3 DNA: TGTGCCAGCTCTCACCGGGGCCTTGTGAATAGCAATCAGCCCCAGCATTTT
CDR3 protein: CASSHRGLVNSNQPQHF

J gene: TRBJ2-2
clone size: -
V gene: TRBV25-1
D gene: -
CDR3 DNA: TGTGCCAGCCGCGAACCATGGGGGCCCGGGGAGCTGTTTTTT
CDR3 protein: CASREPWGPGELFF

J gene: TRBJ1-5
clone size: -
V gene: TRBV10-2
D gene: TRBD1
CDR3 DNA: TGCGCCAGCGGGTTGGACAGGGTAGGCCAGCCCCAGCATTTT
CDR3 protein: CASGLDRVGQPQHF

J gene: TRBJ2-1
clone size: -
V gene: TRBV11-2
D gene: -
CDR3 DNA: TGTGCCAGCAGCTTAGACAGGGTAAATGAGCAGTTCTTC
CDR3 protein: CASSLDRVNEQFF

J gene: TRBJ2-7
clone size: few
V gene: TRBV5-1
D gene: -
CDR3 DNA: TGCGCCAGCAGCTTGGGTAGCGAAGACTACGAGCAGTACTTC
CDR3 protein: CASSLGSEDYEQYF

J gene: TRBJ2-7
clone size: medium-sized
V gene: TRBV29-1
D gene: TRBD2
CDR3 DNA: TGCAGCGTTGAATCTACTAGCGGGGGCTCGGGGGAGCAGTACTTC
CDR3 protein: CSVESTSGGSGEQYF

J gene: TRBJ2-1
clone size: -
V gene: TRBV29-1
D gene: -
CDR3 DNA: TGCAGCGTCAGGGGCGGGTTAACCTACAATGAGCAGTTCTTC
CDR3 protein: CSVRGGLTYNEQFF

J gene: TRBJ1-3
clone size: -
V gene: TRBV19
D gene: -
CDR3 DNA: TGTGCCAGCCACAACCCCCGGCTACACCTTCCACGAAACACCATATATTTT
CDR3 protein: CASHNPRLHLPRNTIYF

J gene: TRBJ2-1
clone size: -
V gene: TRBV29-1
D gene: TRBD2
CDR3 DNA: TGCAGCGTTGACGTTCTAGCGGGAGTCTTCAATGAGCAGTTCTTC
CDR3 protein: CSVDVLAGVFNEQFF

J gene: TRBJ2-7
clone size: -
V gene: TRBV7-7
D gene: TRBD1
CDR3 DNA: TGTGCCAGCAGCCTAGAGACAGGGGGCGCTCATTTGGAGCAGTACTTC
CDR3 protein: CASSLETGGAHLEQYF

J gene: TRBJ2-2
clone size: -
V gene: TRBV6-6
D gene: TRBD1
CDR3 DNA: TGTGCCAGCAGTCCGCGGACAGGGGGCACCGGGGAGCTGTTTTTT
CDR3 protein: CASSPRTGGTGELFF

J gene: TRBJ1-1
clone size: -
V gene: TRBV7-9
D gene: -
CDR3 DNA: TGTGCCAGCAGCTTATTCCCCAGCACTGAAGCTTTCTTT
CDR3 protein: CASSLFPSTEAFF

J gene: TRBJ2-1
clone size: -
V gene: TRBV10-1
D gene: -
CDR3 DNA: TGCGCCAGCAAACACTCACTAGAAAGCTCCTACAATGAGCAGTTCTTC
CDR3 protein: CASKHSLESSYNEQFF

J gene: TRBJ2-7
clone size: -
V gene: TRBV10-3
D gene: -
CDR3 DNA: TGTGCCATCAAAGGGGATAGCTCCTACGAGCAGTACTTC
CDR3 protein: CAIKGDSSYEQYF

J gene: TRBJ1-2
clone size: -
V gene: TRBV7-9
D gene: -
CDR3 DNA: TGTGCCAGCAGCTTAGCTGGGAGAGCTAACTATGGCTACACCTTC
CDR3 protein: CASSLAGRANYGYTF

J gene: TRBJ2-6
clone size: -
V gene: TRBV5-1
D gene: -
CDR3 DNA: TGCGCCAGCAGCTTGGGGGAATCTGGGGCCAACGTCCTGACTTTC
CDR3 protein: CASSLGESGANVLTF

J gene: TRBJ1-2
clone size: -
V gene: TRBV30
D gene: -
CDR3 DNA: TGTGCCTGGAGTGCCTTTTTTTACGGGAGACGCAAAGCCCAAAACTATGGCTACACCTTC
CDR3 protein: CAWSAFFYGRRKAQNYGYTF